A single sample is the source of the 15 T cell receptor beta chains below, sequenced in a study of blood T cell repertoires in COVID-19. Assay: immunoSEQ multiplex PCR; the TCRdb copy retains only in-frame clones and omits some. The sample gives roughly 190,000 clones, about 80% of which show up once; less than 7% is in the top ten. Sequenced sample: peripheral blood. The receptors were sampled from a man aged 60-69 years with acute or convalescent COVID-19.

This clone was detected only a few times. The chain uses TRBV10-3 and TRBJ1-5; D gene ambiguous. The germline gives CDR1 ENHRY, CDR2 SYGVKD. This CDR3 spans 16 amino acids. Deletions cut 0 bases from V and 2 bases from J, with 11 bases between. CDR3 residues: CAISESKEVRNQPQHF. The CDR3, as DNA: TGTGCCATCAGTGAGTCGAAGGAGGTTCGCAATCAGCCCCAGCATTTT.

The chain recombines TRBV29-1 with TRBJ2-2; tentative D call: TRBD1 (5 bases). The CDR3 sequence is 15 residues long. Germline V CDR1 and CDR2: SQVTM, ANQGSEA. V lost 0 bases and J lost 4, with 12 bases in between. Here the CDR3 reads CSVEDMRQRTGELFF. The CDR3 coding sequence is TGCAGCGTTGAAGATATGAGACAGCGCACCGGGGAGCTGTTTTTT.

V usage is TRBV7-7 and J usage is TRBJ1-2; tentative D call: TRBD1 (6 bases). Germline CDR1 SSHAT, CDR2 FNYEAQ (reference sequence). There are 17 residues in the CDR3. Trimming took 0 bases from V and 7 from J, leaving 21 bases between them. The DNA of the CDR3 is TGTGCCAGCAGCTTAGCGGGGATAGGGGGAATCCCTCGTGGCTACACCTTC. Translation gives CASSLAGIGGIPRGYTF.

The V gene is TRBV6-5, the J gene TRBJ1-6; D is undetermined. This CDR3 spans 16 amino acids. V lost 0 bases and J 6 bases, leaving 12 bases between the germline ends. Germline CDR1 reads MNHEY; CDR2 reads SVGAGI. This CDR3 reads CASSYSNGVGNSPLHF. CDR3 nucleotides: TGTGCCAGCAGTTACTCGAACGGGGTGGGTAATTCACCCCTCCACTTT.

Remarks on this clone: The same CDR3 also results from other DNA sequences found in this sample. The rearrangement links TRBV28 to TRBJ2-6; D not certain. CDR1 and CDR2 (germline): MDHEN, SYDVKM. Trimming stripped 4 bases from V and 1 base from J, with 8 bases between. This CDR3 spans 15 amino acids. The CDR3 is CASSSIASGANVLTF. The CDR3 DNA sequence: TGTGCCAGCAGTTCGATAGCTTCTGGGGCCAACGTCCTGACTTTC. The variable domain in full, completed from reference TRBV28 and TRBJ2-6, reads DVKVTQSSRYLVKRTGEKVFLECVQDMDHENMFWYRQDPGLGLRLIYFSYDVKMKEKGDIPEGYSVSREKKERFSLILESASTNQTSMYLCASSSIASGANVLTFGAGSRLTVL.

The CDR3 coding sequence is TGTGCCAGCAGCTCCCTGGGGGACAGCCATCAGCCCCAGCATTTT. It encodes CASSSLGDSHQPQHF. This chain links TRBV5-8 with TRBJ1-5; 7 nucleotides align to TRBD1. Germline V CDR1 and CDR2: SGHTS, YDEGEE. This CDR3 region has 15 residues. Trimming removed 3 bases from V and 5 bases from J; junction bases left unmatched: 8.

The J gene is TRBJ1-5, the V gene TRBV10-3, with a tentative D call TRBD1 (6 bases). The ends were cut back, 4 bases at V and 3 bases at J, with 13 bases in the middle. Germline V gene lookup returns CDR1 ENHRY and CDR2 SYGVKD. The CDR3 consists of 15 residues. CDR3 in DNA: TGTGCCATCAGTGGGGACACGGGATTCAATCAGCCCCAGCATTTT. This codes for CAISGDTGFNQPQHF.

The genes are TRBV4-1 and TRBJ2-3; 9 nucleotides match TRBD1. Germline assignment: CDR1 MGHRA and CDR2 YSYEKL. The V segment lost 0 bases and the J segment 1 base; nucleotides outside the gene matches: 11. The CDR3 spans 19 residues. The CDR3 protein is CASSQEGHRGLSGTDTQYF. DNA for the CDR3: TGCGCCAGCAGCCAAGAAGGCCACAGGGGGCTCTCTGGCACAGATACGCAGTATTTT.

Only a few counts were recorded for this clone. The chain couples TRBV4-3 to TRBJ1-3; possible D gene TRBD1, 6 bases. The CDR3 is made up of 15 amino acids. CDR1 and CDR2 (germline): LGHNA, YSLEER. V lost 1 base and J 2 bases, leaving 9 bases between the germline ends. As DNA, the CDR3 is TGCGCCAGCAGCCAAGGAACAGGGACTGGAAACACCATATATTTT. Residues: CASSQGTGTGNTIYF.

The chain carries TRBV6-1 and TRBJ1-3, with unresolved D. Germline lookup yields CDR1 MNHNS and CDR2 SASEGT. There are 15 residues in the CDR3. V was shortened by 2 bases and J by 8 bases, with 16 bases between the two germline ends. The chain's CDR3 is CASSERLNRDDTIYF. CDR3 bases: TGTGCCAGCAGTGAAAGGTTAAACCGGGATGACACCATATATTTT.

In its sample, this clone was seen once. The gene calls are TRBV6-2 or TRBV6-3 and TRBJ2-3; TRBD2 agrees at 7 bases. CDR1 is MNHEY, CDR2 SVGEGT, per germline. J was trimmed by 0 bases and V by 2 bases; bases with no gene match: 11. This CDR3 has 18 amino acids. The CDR3 region has the DNA TGTGCCAGCAGTTACCTTCTAGCGGAATCGTTTAGCACAGATACGCAGTATTTT. This gives the protein CASSYLLAESFSTDTQYF.

CDR3 residues: CASSLGVNQPQHF. The CDR3 DNA is TGTGCCAGCAGCTTAGGGGTCAATCAGCCCCAGCATTTT. The chain links TRBV5-6 to TRBJ1-5, with TRBD1 as a possible D gene (5 bases). Germline CDR1 is SGHDT and CDR2 is YYEEEE. V was trimmed by 2 bases and J by 3 bases, leaving 6 bases between them. The CDR3 covers 13 residues.

The chain links TRBV6-5 to TRBJ1-3; no clear D gene. The CDR3 is 12 amino acids. The germline V gene has CDR1 MNHEY and CDR2 SVGAGI. Trimming took 5 bases from V and 3 from J, leaving 5 bases between them. CDR3 DNA sequence: TGTGCCAGCAGTAGCGTTGGAAACACCATATATTTT. It encodes CASSSVGNTIYF.

V and J are TRBV4-1 and TRBJ2-3, with TRBD1 matching over 9 bases. The V gene's germline CDR1 is MGHRA and CDR2 YSYEKL. This CDR3 region has 14 residues. The junction had 2 bases not matched to a gene; V was cut back by 4 bases and J by 3 bases. In DNA, the CDR3 is TGCGCCAGCAGCCTCGGGACAGGGACAGATACGCAGTATTTT. Translation gives CASSLGTGTDTQYF.

This chain connects TRBV19 to TRBJ2-4; 8 nucleotides align to TRBD1. Losses at the gene ends were 5 bases for V and 3 bases for J; bases not matched to a gene: 9. The germline V gene encodes CDR1 LNHDA and CDR2 SQIVND (reference sequence). This CDR3 is built from 16 residues. For the CDR3, the DNA is TGTGCCAGTAGTGAGATTACAGGGGGTGTCAAAAACATTCAGTACTTC. It translates to CASSEITGGVKNIQYF.